The source of this TCR beta chain is a study of CD8+CD57+ T cells in acquired aplastic anemia. This clonotype was counted a single time. Genomic DNA served as template for TCR beta VDJ and CDR3 profiling. TCRdb fed the reads into MiXCR, producing one record per CDR3 protein. This table holds approximately 270,000 distinct CDR3 sequences, 45% to 65% found once. The CDR3 extends over 16 amino acids. J was trimmed by 5 bases and V by 0 bases; bases with no gene match: 2. Germline CDR1 SGHVS, CDR2 FQNEAQ. The clonotype comes from a human donor with severe aplastic anemia or a healthy control (not recorded which). V gene TRBV7-8 combines with J gene TRBJ1-4, with TRBD1 matching over 11 bases. The source material was sorted CD4+, CD8+, or CD8+CD57+ T cells (not recorded which) from PBMCs. CDR3 in amino acids: CASSLAGTGGNEKLFF. The CDR3 coding sequence is TGTGCCAGCAGCTTAGCAGGGACAGGGGGGAATGAAAAACTGTTTTTT.